One sample yielded the 9 T cell receptor beta chains listed below, sequenced in a study of low-dose radiotherapy and immunotherapy resistance in tumors. TRAV- and TRBV-specific primers were used for first-strand cDNA, which covered alpha and beta chains. The PCR that amplified TCRs ran for 20 to 25 cycles, relying on a constant-region primer and a V-primer adapter. In TCRdb, the reads were re-called with MiXCR into one record per CDR3 protein. This table holds more than 70,000 distinct CDR3 sequences, approximately 22% found once. The sample's time point: after trial treatment. As for treatment: LDRT plus nivolumab, ipilimumab, low-dose cyclophosphamide and aspirin (RACIN trial). Specimen: PBMCs, collected after low-dose radiotherapy plus immunotherapy. The receptors were gathered from a female donor with ovarian cancer.

This clonotype has just a few counts. This chain links TRBV18 with TRBJ2-5; 12 positions match TRBD2. Germline V gene data show CDR1 as KGHSH and CDR2 as LQKENI. Trimming cost V 2 bases and J 0 bases; bases outside gene matches: 4. The CDR3 loop spans 17 amino acids. CDR3 in amino acids: CASSPTGLAGNQETQYF. Here the CDR3 DNA reads TGTGCCAGCTCACCAACAGGACTAGCGGGGAACCAAGAGACCCAGTACTTC.

This clonotype was seen at least ten times. The chain recombines TRBV28 with TRBJ1-5, with a possible D match to TRBD1 (5 bases). This CDR3 contains 15 residues. V dropped 5 bases and J dropped 1 base, with 12 bases sitting between them. Per germline, CDR1 MDHEN and CDR2 SYDVKM. The CDR3 nucleotides are TGTGCCAGCAGTGAAGACAGCTACAGCAATCAGCCCCAGCATTTT. Amino acids: CASSEDSYSNQPQHF.

The rearrangement joins TRBV3-1 to TRBJ1-6; no clear D. V lost 1 base and J 8 bases, leaving 9 bases between the germline ends. The CDR3 has 14 amino acids. The germline gives CDR1 LGHDT, CDR2 YNNKEL (reference sequence). The CDR3 here is CASSQGRVYSPLHF. The CDR3 DNA is TGTGCCAGCAGCCAAGGAAGGGTGTATTCACCCCTCCACTTT.

This clonotype was seen many times. The gene calls are TRBV7-8 and TRBJ1-2; D not resolved. The V and J ends lost 1 base and 8 bases respectively, with 11 bases between them. The CDR3 has 13 amino acids. Germline-derived CDR1 and CDR2 are SGHVS and FQNEAQ. CDR3 sequence (DNA): TGTGCCAGCAGCTTAGATATGAGTTCCGGCTACACCTTC. It yields the protein CASSLDMSSGYTF.

This clonotype was seen at least ten times. The chain uses TRBV13 and TRBJ1-2; 7 nucleotides agree with TRBD1. The CDR3 covers 14 residues. Germline V gives CDR1 PRHDT, CDR2 FYEKMQ (reference sequence). The ends lost 5 bases at V and 8 bases at J; junction bases unmatched: 11. CDR3 residues: CASSPGTAVGGYTF. CDR3 DNA: TGTGCCAGCAGCCCCGGGACAGCGGTGGGAGGCTACACCTTC.

As to this clonotype: This likely traces to a read error, being one base from a far larger clone. V and J are TRBV9 and TRBJ2-3, with 9 bases matching TRBD2. TRBJ2-1 explains the end of the DNA better; the J call may be wrong. Germline-derived CDR1 and CDR2 are SGDLS and YYNGEE. The CDR3 extends over 19 amino acids. CDR3 protein: CASSPRRLAGDPSYNEQFF. CDR3 DNA: TGTGCCAGCAGCCCGAGAAGGTTAGCGGGAGATCCCTCCTACAATGAGCAGTTCTTC.

As concerns this clonotype: A read error likely explains this, since a far larger clone differs by one base. The rearrangement links TRBV6-1 to TRBJ2-1; TRBD2 agrees at 7 bases. CDR1 MNHNS and CDR2 SASEGT come from the germline V gene. The CDR3 covers 16 residues. J gave up 10 bases and V 3 bases, and 15 bases lay outside the gene matches. The CDR3 nucleotides read TGTGCCAGCAGTGATCCGGACGGGGGGAGGTTCTACGAGCAGTTCTTC. This encodes CASSDPDGGRFYEQFF.

This clonotype was observed at least ten times. This chain links TRBV6-2 or TRBV6-3 with TRBJ2-3; D is uncertain. Trimming removed 6 bases at V and 6 bases at J, with 16 bases between. Germline V gives CDR1 MNHEY, CDR2 SVGEGT. The CDR3 totals 14 residues. The CDR3 loop reads CASSTTNSGDTQYF. DNA for the CDR3: TGTGCCAGCAGCACTACTAATAGTGGTGATACGCAGTATTTT.

To note about this clonotype: The DNA is omitted, as the CDR3 cannot be located on it reliably, and the CDR3 follows TCRdb's listing. V usage is TRBV5-1 and J usage is TRBJ2-2; the table names TRBD1, a call not compared with the DNA. Germline loops: CDR1 SGHRS, CDR2 YFSETQ. The CDR3 sequence runs 14 residues, both termini included. The CDR3 is CASSLPRAGELFFF.